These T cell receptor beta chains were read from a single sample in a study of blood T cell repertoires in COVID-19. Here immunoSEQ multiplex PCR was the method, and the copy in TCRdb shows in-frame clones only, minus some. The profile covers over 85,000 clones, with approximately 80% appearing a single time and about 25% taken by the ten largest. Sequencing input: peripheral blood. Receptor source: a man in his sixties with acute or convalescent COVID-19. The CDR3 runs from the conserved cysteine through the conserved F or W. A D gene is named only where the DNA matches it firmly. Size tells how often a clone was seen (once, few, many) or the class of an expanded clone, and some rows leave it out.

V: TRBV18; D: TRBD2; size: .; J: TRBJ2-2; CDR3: CASSSGLAGGRTGELFF; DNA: TGTGCCAGCTCATCGGGACTAGCGGGGGGCCGCACCGGGGAGCTGTTTTTT
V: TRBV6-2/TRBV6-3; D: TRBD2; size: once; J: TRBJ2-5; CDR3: CASSYFRAGGRETQYF; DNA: TGTGCCAGCAGTTACTTCCGTGCGGGGGGCCGGGAGACCCAGTACTTC
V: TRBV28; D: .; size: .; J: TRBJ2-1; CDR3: CASSLWTRGSGNEQFF; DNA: TGTGCCAGCAGTCTCTGGACGCGGGGATCTGGTAATGAGCAGTTCTTC
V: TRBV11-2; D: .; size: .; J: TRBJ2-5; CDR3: CASSPQSASVSETQYF; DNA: TGTGCCAGCAGCCCCCAATCCGCTAGTGTCTCTGAGACCCAGTACTTC
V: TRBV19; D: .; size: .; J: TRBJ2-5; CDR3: CASRRVGGQETQYF; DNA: TGTGCCAGTAGGAGGGTGGGGGGACAAGAGACCCAGTACTTC
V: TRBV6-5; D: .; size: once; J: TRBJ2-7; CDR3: CASIKQTFTYEQYF; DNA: TGTGCCAGCATCAAACAAACCTTTACCTACGAGCAGTACTTC
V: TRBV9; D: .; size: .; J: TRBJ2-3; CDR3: CASSVEPADITDTQYF; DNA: TGTGCCAGCAGCGTAGAACCAGCGGATATCACAGATACGCAGTATTTT
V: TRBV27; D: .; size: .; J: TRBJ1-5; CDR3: CASNEGPQHF; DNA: TGTGCCAGCAATGAGGGGCCCCAGCATTTT
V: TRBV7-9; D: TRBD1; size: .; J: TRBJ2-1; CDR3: CASSLGGQGAGDEQFF; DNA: TGTGCCAGCAGCTTAGGGGGACAGGGGGCCGGGGATGAGCAGTTCTTC
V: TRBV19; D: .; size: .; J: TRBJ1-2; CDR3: CASKPRKYGYTF; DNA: TGTGCCAGTAAACCGCGTAAATATGGCTACACCTTC
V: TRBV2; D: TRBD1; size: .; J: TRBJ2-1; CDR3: CASLDRGRRGNEQFF; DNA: TGTGCCAGCCTGGACAGGGGACGTCGTGGCAATGAGCAGTTCTTC
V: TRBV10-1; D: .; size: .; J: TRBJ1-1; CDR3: CASSEREQAFF; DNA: TGCGCCAGCAGTGAGAGGGAGCAAGCTTTCTTT